Included here is one TCR beta chain sequence, with context. The antigen remains unidentified. The CDR3 contains 17 residues. Germline assignment: CDR1 LGHNA and CDR2 YSLEER. V gave up 0 bases and J gave up 4 bases, with 13 bases separating them. These data are taken from a study of cytomegalovirus exposure and HLA in healthy donors. Findings and limits, study-wide: The study listed under 200 cytomegalovirus-associated TCR beta chains.

Primers for the PCR totalled 60 Vbeta and 13 Jbeta. Sequencing was performed with immunoSEQ multiplex PCR; in TCRdb, only in-frame clones are kept and a portion is missing. The table has over 60,000 clones, 70% to 80% seen once; the top ten hold around 3%. The rearrangement links TRBV4-3 to TRBJ2-6; tentative D call: TRBD2 (7 bases). The receptor was isolated from a man younger than 35 in good health and CMV-seronegative. Sequenced input: PBMCs. CDR3 sequence (DNA): TGCGCCAGCAGCCAAGAAGGGGGGGCTTTAGGGGCCAACGTCCTGACTTTC. Its protein is CASSQEGGALGANVLTF.